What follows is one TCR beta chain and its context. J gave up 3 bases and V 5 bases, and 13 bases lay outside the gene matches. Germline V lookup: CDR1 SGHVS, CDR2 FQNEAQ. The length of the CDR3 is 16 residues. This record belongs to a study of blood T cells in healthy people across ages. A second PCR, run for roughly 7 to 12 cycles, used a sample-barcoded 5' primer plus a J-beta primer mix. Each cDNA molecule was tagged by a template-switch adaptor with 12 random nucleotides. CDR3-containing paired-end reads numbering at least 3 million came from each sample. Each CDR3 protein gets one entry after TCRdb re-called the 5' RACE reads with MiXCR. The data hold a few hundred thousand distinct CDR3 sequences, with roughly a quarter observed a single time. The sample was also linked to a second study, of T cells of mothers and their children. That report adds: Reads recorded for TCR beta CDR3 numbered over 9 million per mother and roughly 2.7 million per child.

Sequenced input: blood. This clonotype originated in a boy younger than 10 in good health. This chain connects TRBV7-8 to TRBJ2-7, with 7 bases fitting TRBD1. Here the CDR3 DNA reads TGTGCCAGCAGCCCCGACAGGGTCCTTGTGCGCTACGAGCAGTACTTC. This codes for CASSPDRVLVRYEQYF.